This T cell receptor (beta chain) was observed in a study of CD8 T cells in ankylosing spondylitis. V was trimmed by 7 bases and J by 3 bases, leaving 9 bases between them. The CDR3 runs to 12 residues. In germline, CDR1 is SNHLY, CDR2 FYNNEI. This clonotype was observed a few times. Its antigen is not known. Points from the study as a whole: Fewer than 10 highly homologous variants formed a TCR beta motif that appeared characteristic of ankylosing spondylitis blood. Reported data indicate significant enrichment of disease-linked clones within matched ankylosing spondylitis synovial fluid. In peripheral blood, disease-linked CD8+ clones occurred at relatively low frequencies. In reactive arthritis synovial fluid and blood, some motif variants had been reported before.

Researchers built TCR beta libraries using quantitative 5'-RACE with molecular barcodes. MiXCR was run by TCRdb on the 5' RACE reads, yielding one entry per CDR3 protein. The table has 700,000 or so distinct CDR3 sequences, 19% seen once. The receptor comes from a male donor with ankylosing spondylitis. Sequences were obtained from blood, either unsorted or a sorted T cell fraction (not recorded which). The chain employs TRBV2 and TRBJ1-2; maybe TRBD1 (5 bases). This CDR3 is CASTGTYYGYTF. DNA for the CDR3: TGTGCCAGCACCGGGACGTACTATGGCTACACCTTC.